Reported below is one T cell receptor (beta chain). The sample belongs to a study of OX40 agonist ivuxolimab in advanced cancers. Study at large: All patients had ivuxolimab intravenously every 2 weeks at 0.01 to 10 mg/kg. Partial response was recorded in three patients: one hepatocellular carcinoma and two cutaneous melanoma cases.

Clones were sequenced by immunoSEQ multiplex PCR, and TCRdb holds only the in-frame ones, with some missing. The sample shows 55,000 to 80,000 clones, over 70% of them seen only once. The TCR comes from an adult with an advanced solid tumor such as melanoma, head and neck, liver or kidney cancer. Sequencing used CD4+ or CD8+ T cells sorted from blood, obtained in a trial of the OX40 agonist ivuxolimab.

The CDR3 region has the DNA TGTGCCAGCAGTGAAGAAGGGGCGGCGGGGGCCAACGTCCTGACTTTC. This sequence encodes CASSEEGAAGANVLTF. The J gene is TRBJ2-6, the V gene TRBV6-1, with a weak D call TRBD1 (5 bases). V dropped 1 base and J dropped 4 bases, with 11 bases sitting between them. The CDR3 runs 16 residues. Germline-derived CDR1 and CDR2 are MNHNS and SASEGT.